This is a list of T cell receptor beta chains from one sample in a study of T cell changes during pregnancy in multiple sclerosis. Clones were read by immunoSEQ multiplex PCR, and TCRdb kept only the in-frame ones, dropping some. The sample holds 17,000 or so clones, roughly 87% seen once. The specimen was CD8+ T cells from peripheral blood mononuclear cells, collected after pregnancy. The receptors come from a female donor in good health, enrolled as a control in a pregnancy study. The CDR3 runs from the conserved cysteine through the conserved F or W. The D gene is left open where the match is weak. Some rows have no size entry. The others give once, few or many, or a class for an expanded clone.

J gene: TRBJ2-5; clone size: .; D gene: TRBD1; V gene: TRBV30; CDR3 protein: CAWTRTGGQETQYF; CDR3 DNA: TGTGCCTGGACACGGACAGGGGGGCAAGAGACCCAGTACTTC
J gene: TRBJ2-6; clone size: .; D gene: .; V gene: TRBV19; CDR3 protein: CASSDIETGANVLTF; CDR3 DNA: TGTGCCAGTAGTGATATCGAGACTGGGGCCAACGTCCTGACTTTC
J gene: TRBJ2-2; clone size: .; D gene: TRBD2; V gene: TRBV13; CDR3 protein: CASSRSLAGGITGELFF; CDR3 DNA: TGTGCCAGCAGCCGCTCACTAGCGGGAGGGATAACCGGGGAGCTGTTTTTT
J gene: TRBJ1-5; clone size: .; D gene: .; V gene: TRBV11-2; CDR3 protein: CASSSQVHQPQHF; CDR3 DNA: TGTGCCAGCAGCTCCCAGGTCCATCAGCCCCAGCATTTT
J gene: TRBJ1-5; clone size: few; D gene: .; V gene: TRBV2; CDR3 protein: CASSEGGESYQPQHF; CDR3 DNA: TGTGCCAGCAGTGAGGGAGGGGAGTCCTATCAGCCCCAGCATTTT
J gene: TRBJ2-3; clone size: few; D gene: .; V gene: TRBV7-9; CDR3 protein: CASSLRESFTDTQYF; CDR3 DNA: TGTGCCAGCAGCCTCAGGGAATCGTTCACAGATACGCAGTATTTT
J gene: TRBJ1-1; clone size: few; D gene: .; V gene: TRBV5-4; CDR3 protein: CASSPVEDTEAFF; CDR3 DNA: TGTGCCAGCAGCCCCGTAGAAGACACTGAAGCTTTCTTT
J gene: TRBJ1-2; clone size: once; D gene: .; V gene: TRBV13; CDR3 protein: CASRTRDPNYGYTF; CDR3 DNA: TGTGCCAGCCGGACCCGGGATCCTAACTATGGCTACACCTTC
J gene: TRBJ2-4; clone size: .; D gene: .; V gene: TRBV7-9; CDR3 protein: CASSLANPGLAKNIQYF; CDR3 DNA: TGTGCCAGCAGCTTAGCTAATCCCGGGTTGGCCAAAAACATTCAGTACTTC
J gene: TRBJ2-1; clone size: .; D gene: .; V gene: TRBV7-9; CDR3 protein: CASSLVGGFGNEQFF; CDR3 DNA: TGTGCCAGCAGCTTAGTTGGCGGTTTCGGGAATGAGCAGTTCTTC
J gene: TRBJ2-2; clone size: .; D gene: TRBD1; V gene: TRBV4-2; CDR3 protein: CASSHGTGDGAGELFF; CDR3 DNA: TGTGCCAGCAGCCATGGGACAGGGGACGGGGCCGGGGAGCTGTTTTTT
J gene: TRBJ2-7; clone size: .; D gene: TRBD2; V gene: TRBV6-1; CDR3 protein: CASSPLAGLYEQYF; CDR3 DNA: TGTGCCAGCAGCCCCCTAGCGGGTCTCTACGAGCAGTACTTC
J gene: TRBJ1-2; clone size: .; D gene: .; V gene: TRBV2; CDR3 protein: CASTDRYYGYTF; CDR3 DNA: TGTGCCAGCACTGACAGGTACTATGGCTACACCTTC
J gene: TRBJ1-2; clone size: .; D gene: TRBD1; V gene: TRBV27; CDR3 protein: CASSINQGARRGYTF; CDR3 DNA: TGTGCCAGCAGTATAAACCAGGGGGCGAGGCGAGGCTACACCTTC
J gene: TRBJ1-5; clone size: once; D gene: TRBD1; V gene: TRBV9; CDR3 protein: CASSVEDGQGHNQPQHF; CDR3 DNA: TGTGCCAGCAGCGTAGAGGACGGACAGGGTCACAATCAGCCCCAGCATTTT
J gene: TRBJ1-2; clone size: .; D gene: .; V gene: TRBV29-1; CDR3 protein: CSVVGSGYTF; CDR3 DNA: TGCAGCGTTGTCGGTTCTGGCTACACCTTC
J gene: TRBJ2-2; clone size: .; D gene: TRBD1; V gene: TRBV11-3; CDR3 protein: CASSSPGTGLGDTGELFF; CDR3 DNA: TGTGCCAGCAGCAGTCCCGGGACAGGGCTAGGGGACACCGGGGAGCTGTTTTTT
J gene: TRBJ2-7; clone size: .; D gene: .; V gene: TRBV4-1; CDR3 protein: CASSQVGGGISYEQYF; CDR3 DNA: TGCGCCAGCAGCCAAGTTGGGGGCGGAATCTCCTACGAGCAGTACTTC
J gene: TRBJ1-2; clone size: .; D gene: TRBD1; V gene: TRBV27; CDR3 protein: CASYHPGTVTIF; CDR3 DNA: TGTGCCAGCTACCATCCCGGGACAGTGACAATCTTC
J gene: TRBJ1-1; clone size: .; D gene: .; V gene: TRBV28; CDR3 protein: CASSLFGVPEAFF; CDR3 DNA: TGTGCCAGCAGTTTATTCGGGGTGCCTGAAGCTTTCTTT
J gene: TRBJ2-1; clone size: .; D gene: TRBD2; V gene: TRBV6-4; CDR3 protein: CASSDGLAGDYNEQFF; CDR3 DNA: TGTGCCAGCAGTGACGGACTAGCGGGCGACTACAATGAGCAGTTCTTC
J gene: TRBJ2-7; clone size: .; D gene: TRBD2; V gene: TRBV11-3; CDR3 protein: CASSLASGGAYEQYF; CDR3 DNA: TGTGCCAGCAGCTTAGCTAGCGGGGGGGCTTACGAGCAGTACTTC
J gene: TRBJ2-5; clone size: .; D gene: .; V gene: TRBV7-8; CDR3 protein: CASSQPGGTQYF; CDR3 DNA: TGTGCCAGCAGCCAGCCCGGGGGGACCCAGTACTTC